Each of the 31 T cell receptor beta chains below was sequenced from the same sample in a study of blood T cells in healthy people across ages. For the second PCR, which ran for about 7 to 11 cycles, a sample-barcoded 5' primer and a J-beta primer mix were used. TCRdb passed the 5' RACE reads through MiXCR, listing each CDR3 protein once. The repertoire has about 1.4 million distinct CDR3 sequences, almost 60% of them found once; the top ten carry 6.7%. Material: blood. All receptors derive from a man between 18 and 35 years old in good health.

This clonotype was counted a few times. The chain links TRBV7-9 to TRBJ1-1; TRBD1 aligns across 8 bases. The CDR3 has 16 residues. Germline V gives CDR1 SEHNR, CDR2 FQNEAQ (reference sequence). After removal of 5 bases from V and 3 bases from J, the junction contained 11 bases not matched to a gene. The CDR3 reads CASSLDRVEGYTEAFF. The CDR3 nucleotides are TGTGCCAGCAGCCTGGACAGGGTTGAGGGATACACTGAAGCTTTCTTT.

This clonotype was recorded at least ten times. The V and J genes are TRBV6-4 and TRBJ2-1; 11 positions match TRBD2. The DNA end lines up better with TRBJ2-7; the J call may be wrong. Germline V gene lookup returns CDR1 MRHNA and CDR2 SNTAGT. The CDR3 runs 15 residues. CDR3 region: CASSPTSGAYNEQYF. Written as DNA, the CDR3 is TGTGCCAGCAGTCCGACTAGCGGGGCGTACAATGAGCAGTACTTC.

This clonotype was seen only once. This chain connects TRBV4-2 to TRBJ2-2, with 7 bases fitting TRBD1. The ends lost 4 bases at V and 0 bases at J; junction bases unmatched: 5. From germline, CDR1 is LGHNA and CDR2 YNFKEQ. The CDR3 runs to 16 residues. In DNA form, the CDR3 reads TGTGCCAGCAGCCCCCAGGACAGGACGAACACCGGGGAGCTGTTTTTT. Its translation: CASSPQDRTNTGELFF.

The chain combines TRBV7-2 with TRBJ1-1, with 7 bases aligning to TRBD1. Looked up from germline, CDR1 is SGHTA and CDR2 is FQGNSA. The CDR3 sequence is 14 residues long. V shed 4 bases and J 5 bases; nucleotides not matched to a gene: 7. The CDR3 DNA reads TGTGCCAGCAGCTCCCCCCCCAGGGGGACTGAAGCTTTCTTT. This translates into CASSSPPRGTEAFF.

J is TRBJ1-1 and V is TRBV3-1, with D uncertain. The CDR3 spans 12 residues. Germline CDR1 reads LGHDT; CDR2 reads YNNKEL (reference sequence). Trimming took 1 base from V and 10 from J, leaving 10 bases between them. This CDR3 reads CASSQGLQRAFF. The DNA for the CDR3 is TGTGCCAGCAGCCAAGGACTCCAGCGAGCTTTCTTT.

This chain uses TRBV19 with TRBJ2-1, with 11 bases that match TRBD2. CDR1 and CDR2 from the germline V gene are LNHDA and SQIVND (reference sequence). The CDR3 totals 17 residues. V shed 4 bases and J 3 bases; nucleotides not matched to a gene: 8. CDR3 loop: CASSKPGTSGFYNEQFF. The CDR3, as DNA: TGTGCCAGTAGTAAACCCGGGACTAGCGGCTTCTACAATGAGCAGTTCTTC.

The chain links TRBV10-3 to TRBJ1-2; no reliable D call. Trimming took 8 bases from V and 7 from J, leaving 8 bases between them. This CDR3 is 10 amino acids long. CDR1 and CDR2 (germline): ENHRY, SYGVKD. The CDR3 here is CAIGVSGYTF. The CDR3 nucleotides are TGTGCCATCGGAGTATCTGGCTACACCTTC.

This clonotype occurred once. This rearrangement joins TRBV28 to TRBJ1-4; no definite D call. CDR1 MDHEN and CDR2 SYDVKM come from the germline V gene. V lost 8 bases, J lost 6 bases, and 13 bases lay in between. CDR3 size: 13 residues. CDR3 residues: CASGGVLDEKLFF. CDR3 coding DNA: TGTGCCAGCGGTGGGGTCTTAGATGAAAAACTGTTTTTT. Full variable domain (remainder filled in from reference TRBV28 and TRBJ1-4): DVKVTQSSRYLVKRTGEKVFLECVQDMDHENMFWYRQDPGLGLRLIYFSYDVKMKEKGDIPEGYSVSREKKERFSLILESASTNQTSMYLCASGGVLDEKLFFGSGTQLSVL.

This chain links TRBV6-2 or TRBV6-3 with TRBJ2-1; D is ambiguous. The length of the CDR3 is 16 residues. V was clipped by 3 bases and J by 4 bases, with 16 bases between them. The germline CDR1 and CDR2 sequences are MNHEY and SVGEGT. CDR3 bases: TGTGCCAGCAGTTATTTCGTAGCCAGCACATACAATGAGCAGTTCTTC. Amino acid sequence: CASSYFVASTYNEQFF.

The CDR3, as DNA: TGCAGCGTTGTAATGAGCACAGATACGCAGTATTTT. Translating gives CSVVMSTDTQYF. This chain links TRBV29-1 with TRBJ2-3; D not certain. The germline V gene has CDR1 SQVTM and CDR2 ANQGSEA. V lost 4 bases to trimming and J lost 0 bases, with 5 bases between them. This CDR3 has 12 amino acids.

This chain joins TRBV10-3 and TRBJ1-1, with D possibly matching TRBD1 (5 bases). Germline V lookup: CDR1 ENHRY, CDR2 SYGVKD. This CDR3 is built from 12 residues. The V end lost 10 bases, the J end lost 1 base, and 10 bases lay between the germline ends. The CDR3: CANGQGNTEAFF. The CDR3 nucleotides are TGTGCCAACGGGCAGGGGAACACTGAAGCTTTCTTT.

J is TRBJ2-5 and V is TRBV7-2; 9 bases match TRBD2. This CDR3 is 17 amino acids long. After removal of 1 base from V and 5 bases from J, the junction contained 11 bases not matched to a gene. Germline V gene lookup returns CDR1 SGHTA and CDR2 FQGNSA. In DNA form, the CDR3 reads TGTGCCAGCAGCTTAGGCGGTATGGCGGGAGGGCTGGAGACCCAGTACTTC. Amino acid sequence: CASSLGGMAGGLETQYF.

This chain uses TRBV6-2 or TRBV6-3 with TRBJ2-3, with 11 positions matching TRBD1. This CDR3 comprises 15 residues. V was pared by 8 bases and J by 2 bases, with 6 bases of the junction left unmatched. Germline-derived CDR1 and CDR2 are MNHEY and SVGEGT. The CDR3 sequence is CASRRDRGFTDTQYF. As DNA, the CDR3 is TGTGCCAGCCGCCGGGACAGGGGGTTCACAGATACGCAGTATTTT.

The rearrangement joins TRBV2 to TRBJ2-1; 11 bases are a match to TRBD2. Germline CDR1 reads SNHLY; CDR2 reads FYNNEI. The J segment lost 14 bases and the V segment lost 10 bases, leaving 7 bases of the junction unmatched. The CDR3 extends over 11 amino acids. CDR3 bases: TGTGCCACCTTAGCGGGAGGGCCTGAGTTCTTC. This codes for CATLAGGPEFF.

The V gene is TRBV7-9, the J gene TRBJ1-5, with TRBD1 identical over 7 bases. The CDR3 contains 15 residues. J gave up 4 bases and V 4 bases, and 7 bases lay outside the gene matches. CDR1 is SEHNR and CDR2 is FQNEAQ in the germline V gene (reference sequence). The CDR3: CASSSSGTANQPQHF. The CDR3 DNA reads as TGTGCCAGCAGCTCCTCCGGGACAGCTAATCAGCCCCAGCATTTT.

This clonotype was seen ten or more times. This chain joins TRBV27 and TRBJ2-1; 8 nucleotides match TRBD1. Trimming cost V 2 bases and J 7 bases; bases outside gene matches: 7. The CDR3 has 15 residues. Per germline, CDR1 MNHEY and CDR2 SMNVEV (reference sequence). CDR3 in DNA: TGTGCCAGCAGTTTAATGGCAGGGGGCAAGAATGAGCAGTTCTTC. Translating gives CASSLMAGGKNEQFF.

V is TRBV6-5 and J is TRBJ1-6; no clear D. CDR1 is MNHEY and CDR2 is SVGAGI in the germline V gene. The CDR3 is made up of 14 amino acids. The V gene lost 11 bases and the J gene lost 7 bases, with 18 bases spanning the gap. CDR3 loop: CAASPEFRNSPLHF. CDR3 in DNA: TGTGCCGCCTCTCCCGAGTTCAGGAATTCACCCCTCCACTTT.

This sequence joins TRBV4-1 and TRBJ2-7; the D gene is possibly TRBD1 (6 bases). The V gene's germline CDR1 is MGHRA and CDR2 YSYEKL. The CDR3 is made up of 16 amino acids. Trimming pared 4 bases from V and 6 bases from J, leaving 22 bases between. CDR3 coding DNA: TGCGCCAGCAGCCGAGCGACAGTTTCTTGGGGGCCCGAGCAGTACTTC. Its protein is CASSRATVSWGPEQYF.

The J gene is TRBJ1-5, the V gene TRBV9; D gene ambiguous. Germline loops: CDR1 SGDLS, CDR2 YYNGEE. V lost 0 bases, J lost 7 bases, and 11 bases lay in between. The length of the CDR3 is 14 residues. The CDR3 is CASSVDLGRQPQHF. Written as DNA, the CDR3 is TGTGCCAGCAGCGTAGATCTGGGCCGCCAGCCCCAGCATTTT.

V usage is TRBV6-2 or TRBV6-3 and J usage is TRBJ2-5; D is unclear. V lost 4 bases to trimming and J lost 7 bases, with 13 bases between them. The CDR3 length is 13 residues. The germline CDR1 and CDR2 sequences are MNHEY and SVGEGT. CDR3 amino acids: CASSSSLLGTQYF. In DNA form, the CDR3 reads TGTGCCAGCAGTTCCTCTCTTCTTGGGACCCAGTACTTC.

The V gene is TRBV29-1, the J gene TRBJ2-7; TRBD2 matches at 12 bases. Germline lookup yields CDR1 SQVTM and CDR2 ANQGSEA. The CDR3 covers 17 residues. V was pared by 6 bases and J by 5 bases, with 17 bases of the junction left unmatched. CDR3 sequence: CSVSPPTPLAGGDEQYF. CDR3 in DNA: TGCAGCGTCTCCCCCCCGACCCCACTAGCGGGAGGTGACGAGCAGTACTTC.

A few counts support this clonotype. CDR3 region: CASSLMGGGGGYTF. The CDR3 region has the DNA TGTGCCAGCAGTTTGATGGGGGGAGGCGGTGGCTACACCTTC. The chain couples TRBV12-3 or TRBV12-4 to TRBJ1-2, with D possibly matching TRBD1 (5 bases). The CDR3 is made up of 14 amino acids. Trimming stripped 3 bases from V and 7 bases from J, with 15 bases between.

This clonotype has more than one count but fewer than ten. The chain joins TRBV28 to TRBJ2-7; 7 bases line up with TRBD1. The V and J ends lost 5 bases and 3 bases, in that order; junction bases with no gene match: 7. CDR3 length: 14 amino acids. Germline V gene lookup returns CDR1 MDHEN and CDR2 SYDVKM. The CDR3 coding sequence is TGTGCCAGCAGTCCGCCAGGGGGATTCTACGAGCAGTACTTC. This gives the protein CASSPPGGFYEQYF.

The V and J genes are TRBV20-1 and TRBJ1-2, with 7 bases that match TRBD1. V lost 4 bases, J lost 8 bases, and 16 bases stayed unmatched. CDR3 length: 15 residues. The germline CDR1 and CDR2 sequences are DFQATT and SNEGSKA (reference sequence). CDR3 in DNA: TGCAGTGCTATAACAGGGGACCATCCTAGCACGGGCTACACCTTC. It translates to CSAITGDHPSTGYTF.

V usage is TRBV12-3 or TRBV12-4 and J usage is TRBJ1-2; D unresolved. Trimming removed 2 bases from V and 6 bases from J, with 10 bases in between. CDR3 length: 13 residues. This chain's CDR3 is CASSLRGWNGYTF. Here the CDR3 DNA reads TGTGCCAGCAGTTTACGGGGTTGGAATGGCTACACCTTC.

This clonotype was seen a few times. The V gene is TRBV6-6, the J gene TRBJ1-6, with D maybe TRBD1 (5 bases). This CDR3 has 11 residues. Trimming pared 7 bases from V and 7 bases from J, leaving 5 bases between. Germline lookup yields CDR1 MNHNY and CDR2 SVGAGI (reference sequence). The CDR3 region is CASTGNSPLHF. Written as DNA, the CDR3 is TGTGCCAGCACAGGGAATTCACCCCTCCACTTT.

The chain joins TRBV7-6 to TRBJ2-1; D unresolved. Trimming took off 1 base at V and 4 bases at J, with 11 bases between the two ends. CDR3 length equals 15 residues. CDR1 and CDR2 (germline): SGHVS, FNYEAQ. The CDR3 sequence is CASSLGTFWYNEQFF. In DNA form, the CDR3 reads TGTGCCAGCAGCTTAGGGACGTTTTGGTACAATGAGCAGTTCTTC.

This clonotype was detected a few times. The chain is built from TRBV7-9 and TRBJ2-6; possibly TRBD1 for D (5 bases). Per germline, CDR1 SEHNR and CDR2 FQNEAQ (reference sequence). This CDR3 is built from 18 residues. Trimming shortened V by 4 bases and J by 0 bases, and 16 bases separated the two germline ends. The CDR3 is CASSSTLTDNSGANVLTF. Written as DNA, the CDR3 is TGTGCCAGCAGCTCCACCCTGACAGATAACTCTGGGGCCAACGTCCTGACTTTC.

The CDR3 is CASSLVDYKGWEQFF. The CDR3 bases are TGTGCCAGCAGTTTAGTGGACTATAAGGGATGGGAGCAGTTCTTC. The chain employs TRBV28 and TRBJ2-1, with D possibly TRBD2 on 6 matching bases. Trimming removed 2 bases from V and 10 bases from J, with 18 bases in between. This CDR3 region has 15 residues. Looked up from germline, CDR1 is MDHEN and CDR2 is SYDVKM.

V usage is TRBV7-9 and J usage is TRBJ2-3; 7 bases match TRBD2. V was pared by 2 bases and J by 6 bases, with 11 bases of the junction left unmatched. The CDR3 has 16 residues. CDR1 is SEHNR, CDR2 FQNEAQ, per germline (reference sequence). This chain's CDR3 is CASSLPSSGTVDTQYF. CDR3 DNA sequence: TGTGCCAGCAGCTTACCCTCTAGCGGAACTGTGGATACGCAGTATTTT.

The J gene is TRBJ2-1, the V gene TRBV13; possibly TRBD1 for D (5 bases). The CDR3 covers 13 residues. Trimming shortened V by 3 bases and J by 7 bases, and 10 bases separated the two germline ends. Germline V lookup: CDR1 PRHDT, CDR2 FYEKMQ (reference sequence). The CDR3 DNA follows: TGTGCCAGCAGCTTTGTCAGGGCAAATGAGCAGTTCTTC. Protein sequence: CASSFVRANEQFF.